This section outlines one T cell receptor beta chain sequence together with its context. The cohort comprised adults aged roughly 18 to 90 years residing in 20 to 30 US areas. This sample is drawn from a study of blood T cell repertoires in COVID-19. At the level of the study: Cohort 3 donors counted as recovered after two negative PCRs, clearance, or resolved symptoms. Collection of acute and convalescent COVID-19 samples took place in the United States, Italy and Spain. T cells, B-cell-depleted T cells, or PBMCs supplied cDNA or gDNA.

Measured with immunoSEQ multiplex PCR; TCRdb has only the in-frame clones, and not every one. This sample has fewer than 250,000 clones, with around nine tenths found just once. The CDR3 totals 15 residues. Trimming took 7 bases from V and 5 from J; bases not matched to a gene: 12. Germline assignment: CDR1 SNHLY and CDR2 FYNNEI. The V and J genes are TRBV2 and TRBJ2-3; 7 bases match TRBD2. Input material: PBMCs or T cells enriched from blood (not recorded which). This clonotype was obtained from a man aged 25-45 years in a cohort exposed to, infected with or recovered from COVID-19 (not recorded which). CDR3 coding DNA: TGTGCCAGCACTCCGGGGAGGGGTTCGGGAGATACGCAGTATTTT. Translating it yields CASTPGRGSGDTQYF.